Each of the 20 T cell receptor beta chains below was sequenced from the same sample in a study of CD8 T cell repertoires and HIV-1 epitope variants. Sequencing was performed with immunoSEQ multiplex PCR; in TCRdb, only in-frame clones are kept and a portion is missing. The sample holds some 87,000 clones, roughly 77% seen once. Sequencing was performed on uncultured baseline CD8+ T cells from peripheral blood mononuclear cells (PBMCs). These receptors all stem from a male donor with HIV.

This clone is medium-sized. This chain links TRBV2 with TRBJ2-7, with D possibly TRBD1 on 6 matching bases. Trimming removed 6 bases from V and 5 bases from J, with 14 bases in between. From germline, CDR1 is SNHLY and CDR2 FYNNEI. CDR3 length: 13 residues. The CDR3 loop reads CASRGTPYNEQYF. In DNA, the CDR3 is TGTGCCAGCAGAGGGACACCCTATAACGAGCAGTACTTC.

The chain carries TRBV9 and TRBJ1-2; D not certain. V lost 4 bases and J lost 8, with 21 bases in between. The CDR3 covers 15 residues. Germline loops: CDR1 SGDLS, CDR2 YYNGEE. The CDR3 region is CASSLTGFSTGGYTF. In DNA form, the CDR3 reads TGTGCCAGCAGCCTCACGGGCTTTTCAACGGGGGGCTACACCTTC.

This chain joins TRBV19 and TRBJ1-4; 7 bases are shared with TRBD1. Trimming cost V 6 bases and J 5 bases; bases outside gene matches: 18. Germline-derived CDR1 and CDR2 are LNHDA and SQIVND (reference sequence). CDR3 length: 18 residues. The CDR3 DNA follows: TGTGCCAGTAGCCCTTCGACAGGGAACGGCCAGCACAATGAAAAACTGTTTTTT. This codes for CASSPSTGNGQHNEKLFF.

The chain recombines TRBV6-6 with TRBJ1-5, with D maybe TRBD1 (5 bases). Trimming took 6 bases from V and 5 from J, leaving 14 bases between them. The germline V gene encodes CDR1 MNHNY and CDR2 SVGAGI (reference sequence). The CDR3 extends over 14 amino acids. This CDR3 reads CASRPGGGYQPQHF. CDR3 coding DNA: TGTGCCAGCAGACCCGGGGGAGGGTATCAGCCCCAGCATTTT.

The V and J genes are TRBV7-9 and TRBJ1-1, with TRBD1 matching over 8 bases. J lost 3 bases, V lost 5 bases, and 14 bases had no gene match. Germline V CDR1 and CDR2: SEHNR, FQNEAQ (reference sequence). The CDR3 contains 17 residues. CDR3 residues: CASSPKGGQGSYTEAFF. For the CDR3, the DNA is TGTGCCAGCAGCCCAAAGGGCGGACAGGGAAGCTACACTGAAGCTTTCTTT.

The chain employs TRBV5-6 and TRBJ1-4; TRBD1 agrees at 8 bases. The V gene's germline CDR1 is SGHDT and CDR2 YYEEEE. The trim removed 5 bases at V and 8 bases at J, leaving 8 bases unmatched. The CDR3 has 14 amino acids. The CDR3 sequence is CASRYQGAGEKLFF. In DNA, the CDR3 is TGTGCCAGCAGGTATCAGGGGGCCGGCGAAAAACTGTTTTTT.

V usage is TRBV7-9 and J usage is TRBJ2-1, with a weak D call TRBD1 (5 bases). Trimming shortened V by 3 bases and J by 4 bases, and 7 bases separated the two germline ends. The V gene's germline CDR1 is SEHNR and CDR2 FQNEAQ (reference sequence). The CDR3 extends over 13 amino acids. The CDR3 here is CASSFDSYNEQFF. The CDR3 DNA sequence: TGTGCCAGCAGCTTTGACAGTTACAATGAGCAGTTCTTC. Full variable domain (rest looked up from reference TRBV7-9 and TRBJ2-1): DTGVSQNPRHKITKRGQNVTFRCDPISEHNRLYWYRQTLGQGPEFLTYFQNEAQLEKSRLLSDRFSAERPKGSFSTLEIQRTEQGDSAMYLCASSFDSYNEQFFGPGTRLTVL.

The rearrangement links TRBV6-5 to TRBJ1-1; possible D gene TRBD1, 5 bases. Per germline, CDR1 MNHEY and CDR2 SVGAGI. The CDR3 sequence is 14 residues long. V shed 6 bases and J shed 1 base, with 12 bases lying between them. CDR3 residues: CASSGTLGNTEAFF. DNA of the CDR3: TGTGCCAGCAGCGGGACCTTGGGGAACACTGAAGCTTTCTTT.

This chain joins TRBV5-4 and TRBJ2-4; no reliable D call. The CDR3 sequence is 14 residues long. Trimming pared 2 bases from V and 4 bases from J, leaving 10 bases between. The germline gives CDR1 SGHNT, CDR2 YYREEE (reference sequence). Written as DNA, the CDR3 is TGTGCCAGCAGCTTAAACAGAATAAAAAACATTCAGTACTTC. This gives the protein CASSLNRIKNIQYF.

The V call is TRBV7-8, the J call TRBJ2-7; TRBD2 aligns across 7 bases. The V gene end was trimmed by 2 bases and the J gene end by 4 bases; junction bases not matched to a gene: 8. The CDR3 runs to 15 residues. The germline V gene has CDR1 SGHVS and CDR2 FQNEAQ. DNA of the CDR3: TGTGCCAGCAGCTTAACGGCTAGCGGAGATTACGAGCAGTACTTC. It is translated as CASSLTASGDYEQYF.

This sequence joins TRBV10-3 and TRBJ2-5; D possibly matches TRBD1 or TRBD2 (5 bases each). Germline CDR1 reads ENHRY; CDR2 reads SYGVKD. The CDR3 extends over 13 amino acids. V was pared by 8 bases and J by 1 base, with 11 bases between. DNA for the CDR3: TGTGCCATCGGATCGGGGCCCCAAGAGACCCAGTACTTC. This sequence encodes CAIGSGPQETQYF.

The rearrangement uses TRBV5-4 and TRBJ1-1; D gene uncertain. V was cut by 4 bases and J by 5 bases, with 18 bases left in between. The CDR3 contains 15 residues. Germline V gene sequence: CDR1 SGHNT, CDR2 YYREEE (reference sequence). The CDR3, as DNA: TGTGCCAGCAGCCCTGGAAATAATCTGTGGACTGAAGCTTTCTTT. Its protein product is CASSPGNNLWTEAFF. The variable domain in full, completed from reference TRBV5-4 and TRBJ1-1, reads ETGVTQSPTHLIKTRGQQVTLRCSSQSGHNTVSWYQQALGQGPQFIFQYYREEENGRGNFPPRFSGLQFPNYSSELNVNALELDDSALYLCASSPGNNLWTEAFFGQGTRLTVV.

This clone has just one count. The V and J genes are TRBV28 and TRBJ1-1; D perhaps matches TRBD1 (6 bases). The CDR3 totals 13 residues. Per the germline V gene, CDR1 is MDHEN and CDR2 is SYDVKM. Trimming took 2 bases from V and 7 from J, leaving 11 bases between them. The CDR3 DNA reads TGTGCCAGCAGTTTACTAGGGGGGGATGAAGCTTTCTTT. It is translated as CASSLLGGDEAFF.

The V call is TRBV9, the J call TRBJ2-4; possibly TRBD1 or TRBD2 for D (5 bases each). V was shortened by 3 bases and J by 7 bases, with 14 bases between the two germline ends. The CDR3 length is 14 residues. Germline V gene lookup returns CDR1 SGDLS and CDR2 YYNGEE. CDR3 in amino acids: CASSGDGGPNIQYF. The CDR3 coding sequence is TGTGCCAGCAGCGGGGACGGTGGGCCTAACATTCAGTACTTC.

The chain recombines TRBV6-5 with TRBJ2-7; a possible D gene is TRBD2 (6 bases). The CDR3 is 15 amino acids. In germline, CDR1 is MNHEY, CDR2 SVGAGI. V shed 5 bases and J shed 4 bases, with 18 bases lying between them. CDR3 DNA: TGTGCCAGCAGTCCCCCGATGGGGGGTGAGTACGAGCAGTACTTC. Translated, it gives CASSPPMGGEYEQYF.

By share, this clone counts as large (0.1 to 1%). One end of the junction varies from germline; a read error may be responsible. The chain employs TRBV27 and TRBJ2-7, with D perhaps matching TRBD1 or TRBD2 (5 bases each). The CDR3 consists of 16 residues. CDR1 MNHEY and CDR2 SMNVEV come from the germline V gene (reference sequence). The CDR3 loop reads CASSVSSGTVSYEQYF. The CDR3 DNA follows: TGTGCCAGCAGTGTATCCTCCGGGACGGTGTCCTACGAGCAGTACTTC.

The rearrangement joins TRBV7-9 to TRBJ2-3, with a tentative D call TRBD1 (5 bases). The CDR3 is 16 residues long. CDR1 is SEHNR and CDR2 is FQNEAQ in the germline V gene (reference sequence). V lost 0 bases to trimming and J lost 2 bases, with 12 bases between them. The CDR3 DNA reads TGTGCCAGCAGCTTAGCGGGGCGTTCCCTCACAGATACGCAGTATTTT. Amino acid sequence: CASSLAGRSLTDTQYF.

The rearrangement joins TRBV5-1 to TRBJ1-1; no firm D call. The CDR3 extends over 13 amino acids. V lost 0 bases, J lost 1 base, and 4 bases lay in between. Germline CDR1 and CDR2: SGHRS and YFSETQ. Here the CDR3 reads CASSLDRNTEAFF. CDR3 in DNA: TGCGCCAGCAGCTTGGACAGGAACACTGAAGCTTTCTTT.

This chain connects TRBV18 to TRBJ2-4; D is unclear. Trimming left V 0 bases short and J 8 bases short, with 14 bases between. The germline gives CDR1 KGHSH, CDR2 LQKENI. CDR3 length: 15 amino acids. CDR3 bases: TGTGCCAGCTCACCACCAACGACCGGTTGGCACATTCAGTACTTC. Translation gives CASSPPTTGWHIQYF.

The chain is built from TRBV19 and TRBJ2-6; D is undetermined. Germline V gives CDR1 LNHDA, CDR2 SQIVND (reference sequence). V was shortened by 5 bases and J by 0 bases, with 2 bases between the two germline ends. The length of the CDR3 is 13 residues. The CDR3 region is CASSLSGANVLTF. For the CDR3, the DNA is TGTGCCAGTAGTCTCTCTGGGGCCAACGTCCTGACTTTC.